This TCR beta chain appears in the sequencing data of a study of blood T cell repertoires in COVID-19. Study background: Material from acute and convalescent COVID-19 was sourced from the United States, Italy and Spain. Sample material is recorded as cDNA or gDNA derived from T cells, B-cell-depleted T cells, or PBMCs.

How the authors handled the data: Estimation of nucleated cell counts was performed using reference gene primer amplification. Libraries were prepared by immunoSEQ multiplex PCR; TCRdb keeps only in-frame clonotypes and omits some of them. D and trimming were read from the DNA, whereas the V and J calls and clone size are those reported in that table. The data contain 250,000 to 300,000 clones, about 76% of them seen just once; the ten biggest clones take up around 3.2%. This CDR3 region has 15 residues. The germline CDR1 and CDR2 sequences are KGHSH and LQKENI. J was trimmed by 2 bases and V by 3 bases; bases with no gene match: 5.

The sequencing sample was made of peripheral blood. The chain combines TRBV18 with TRBJ2-3, with TRBD1 matching 7 bases. The TCR sequence derives from a woman in her sixties with active or convalescent COVID-19. The CDR3 protein is CASSPRDSPTDTQYF. The CDR3 DNA sequence: TGTGCCAGCTCACCCAGGGACAGTCCCACAGATACGCAGTATTTT.